The T cell receptor (beta chain) under discussion was sequenced for a study of cytomegalovirus exposure and HLA in healthy donors. On the study more broadly: A prior analysis found 117 million unique TCR beta sequences from approximately 200 million T cells. Study conclusions and caveats: A previous analysis found most TCR beta V segments productive roughly 87% or roughly 30% of the time. In a later analysis, compared with equally common non-associated chains, HLA-associated beta chains were more expanded.

The CDR3 contains 13 residues. CDR1 and CDR2 from the germline V gene are LNHNV and YYDKDF (reference sequence). V shed 3 bases, J shed 10 bases, and the junction held 7 bases outside the gene matches. Of note for this clone: Its antigen is unidentified.

With 60 Vbeta and 13 Jbeta primers, the PCR was carried out. TCRdb's table, derived via immunoSEQ multiplex PCR, lists solely in-frame clones and lacks some. The table lists roughly 180,000 clones, 84% of them singletons. This TCR was recovered from a girl aged 2-10 years in good health and CMV-seropositive. The chain uses TRBV15 and TRBJ2-3; 7 positions match TRBD2. Input material: PBMCs. The CDR3 nucleotides are TGTGCCACCAGCAGGGGTGGACTAGTAGCGCAGTATTTT. Translated, it gives CATSRGGLVAQYF.